This entry describes one TCR beta chain. The antigen is not known. This specimen comes from a study of cytomegalovirus exposure and HLA in healthy donors. Study-wide findings and caveats: It was reported that TCR beta sequences correctly inferred the HLA-A and HLA-B alleles for most subjects. The listing of 150 to 200 TCR beta chains classed them as cytomegalovirus-associated. Later analysis identified several of the most significant clusters that appeared linked to common viral pathogens.

The primer mix had 60 Vbeta and 13 Jbeta primers. Repertoires were generated with immunoSEQ multiplex PCR, while TCRdb's copy carries only in-frame clones and drops some. This sample's table reports 100,000 to 150,000 clones. Deletions cut 5 bases from V and 6 bases from J, with 15 bases between. Germline CDR1 and CDR2: SEHNR and FQNEAQ (reference sequence). This CDR3 contains 14 residues. The sample consisted of PBMCs. The V call is TRBV7-9, the J call TRBJ2-3; perhaps TRBD1 as D (7 bases). The clonotype comes from a man aged 18-30 years in good health and CMV-seronegative. The CDR3 sequence is CASSPREDRDTQYF. CDR3 in DNA: TGTGCCAGCAGCCCGAGGGAGGACAGGGATACGCAGTATTTT.